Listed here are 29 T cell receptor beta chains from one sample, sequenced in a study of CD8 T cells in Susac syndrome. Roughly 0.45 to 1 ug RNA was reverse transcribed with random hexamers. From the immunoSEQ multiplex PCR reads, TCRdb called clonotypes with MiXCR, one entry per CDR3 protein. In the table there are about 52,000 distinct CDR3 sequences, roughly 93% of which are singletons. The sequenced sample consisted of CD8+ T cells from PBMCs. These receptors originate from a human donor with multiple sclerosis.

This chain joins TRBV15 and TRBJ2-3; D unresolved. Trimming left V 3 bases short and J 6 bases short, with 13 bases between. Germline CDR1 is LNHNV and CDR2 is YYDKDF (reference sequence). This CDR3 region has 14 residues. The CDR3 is CATSSGWGGDTQYF. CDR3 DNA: TGTGCCACCAGCAGTGGGTGGGGTGGCGATACGCAGTATTTT.

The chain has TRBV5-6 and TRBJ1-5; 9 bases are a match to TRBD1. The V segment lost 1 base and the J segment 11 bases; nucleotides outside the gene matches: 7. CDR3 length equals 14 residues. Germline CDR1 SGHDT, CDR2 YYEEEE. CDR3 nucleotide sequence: TGTGCCAGCAGCTTGAACACAGGGGGCGAGACCCAGCATTTT. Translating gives CASSLNTGGETQHF.

The CDR3 protein is CAWSGEGWQPQHF. CDR3 DNA: TGTGCCTGGTCCGGGGAAGGTTGGCAGCCCCAGCATTTT. The rearrangement links TRBV30 to TRBJ1-5; D remains unclear. The CDR3 totals 13 residues. The germline V gene encodes CDR1 GTSNPN and CDR2 SVGIG (reference sequence). V was trimmed by 5 bases and J by 7 bases, leaving 15 bases between them.

The CDR3 sequence is CASSHGTSAYEQYF. The CDR3 DNA reads as TGTGCCAGCAGCCATGGGACTAGCGCATACGAGCAGTACTTC. The gene calls are TRBV6-2 or TRBV6-3 and TRBJ2-7, with 10 bases matching TRBD2. This CDR3 comprises 14 residues. J lost 4 bases, V lost 6 bases, and 6 bases had no gene match. Germline V gene sequence: CDR1 MNHEY, CDR2 SVGEGT.

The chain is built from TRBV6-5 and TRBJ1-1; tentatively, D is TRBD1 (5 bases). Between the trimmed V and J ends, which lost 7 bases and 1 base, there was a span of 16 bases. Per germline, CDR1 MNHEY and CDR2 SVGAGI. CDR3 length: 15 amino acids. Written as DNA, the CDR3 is TGTGCCAGCACGTGGGGGAGGAGTGGGAACACTGAAGCTTTCTTT. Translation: CASTWGRSGNTEAFF.

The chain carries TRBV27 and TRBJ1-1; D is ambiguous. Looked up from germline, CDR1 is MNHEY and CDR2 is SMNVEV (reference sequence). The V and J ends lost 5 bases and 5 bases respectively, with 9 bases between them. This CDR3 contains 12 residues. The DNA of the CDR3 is TGTGCCAGCAGTAGGACGAGGACTGAAGCTTTCTTT. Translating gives CASSRTRTEAFF.

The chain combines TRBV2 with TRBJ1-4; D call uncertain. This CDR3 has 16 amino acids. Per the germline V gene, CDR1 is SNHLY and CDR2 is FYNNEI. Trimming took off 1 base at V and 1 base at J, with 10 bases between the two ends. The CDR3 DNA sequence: TGTGCCAGCAGTGAAGGCGTGGCACAAACTAATGAAAAACTGTTTTTT. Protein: CASSEGVAQTNEKLFF.

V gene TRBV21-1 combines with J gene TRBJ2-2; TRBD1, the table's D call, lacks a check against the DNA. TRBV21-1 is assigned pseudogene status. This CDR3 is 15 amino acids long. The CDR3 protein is CASSSKGAVTGELFF. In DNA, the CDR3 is TGTGCCAGCAGCAGTAAGGGGGCGGTCACCGGGGAGCTGTTTTTT.

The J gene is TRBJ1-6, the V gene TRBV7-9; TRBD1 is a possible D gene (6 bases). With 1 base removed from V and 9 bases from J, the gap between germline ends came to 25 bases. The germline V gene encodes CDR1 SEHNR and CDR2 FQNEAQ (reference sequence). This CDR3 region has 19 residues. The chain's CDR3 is CASSLGVDFGGPSGSPLHF. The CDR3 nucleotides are TGTGCCAGCAGCTTAGGAGTAGACTTCGGGGGCCCCTCGGGTTCACCCCTCCACTTT.

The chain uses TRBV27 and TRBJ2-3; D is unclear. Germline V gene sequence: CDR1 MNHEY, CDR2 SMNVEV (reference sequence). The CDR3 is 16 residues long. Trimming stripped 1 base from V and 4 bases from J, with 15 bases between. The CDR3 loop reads CASSLLQDASADTQYF. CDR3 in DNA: TGTGCCAGCAGTTTATTGCAGGATGCGAGCGCAGATACGCAGTATTTT.

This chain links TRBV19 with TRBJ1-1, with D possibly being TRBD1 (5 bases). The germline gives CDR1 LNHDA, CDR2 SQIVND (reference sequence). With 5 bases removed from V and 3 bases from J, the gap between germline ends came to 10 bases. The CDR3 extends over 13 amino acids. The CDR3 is CASSDRGYTEAFF. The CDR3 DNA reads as TGTGCCAGTAGTGACAGAGGGTACACTGAAGCTTTCTTT.

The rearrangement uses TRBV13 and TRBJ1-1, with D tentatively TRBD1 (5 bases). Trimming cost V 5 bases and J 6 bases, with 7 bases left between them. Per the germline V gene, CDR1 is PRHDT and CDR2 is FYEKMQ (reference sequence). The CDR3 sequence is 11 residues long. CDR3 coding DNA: TGTGCCAGCAGCCCGGGGCCTGAAGCTTTCTTT. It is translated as CASSPGPEAFF.

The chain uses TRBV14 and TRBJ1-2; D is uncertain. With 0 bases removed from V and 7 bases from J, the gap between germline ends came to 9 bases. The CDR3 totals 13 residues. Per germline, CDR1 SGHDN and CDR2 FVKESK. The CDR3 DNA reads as TGTGCCAGCAGCCAAGATACGGGGTTTGGCTACACCTTC. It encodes CASSQDTGFGYTF.

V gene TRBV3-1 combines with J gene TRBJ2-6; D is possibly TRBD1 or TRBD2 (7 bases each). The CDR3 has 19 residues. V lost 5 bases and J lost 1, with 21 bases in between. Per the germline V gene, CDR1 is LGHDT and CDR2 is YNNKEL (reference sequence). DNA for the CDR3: TGTGCCAGCAGCGAGCGGGACAGCTGGGCTGAATCTGGGGCCAACGTCCTGACTTTC. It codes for CASSERDSWAESGANVLTF.

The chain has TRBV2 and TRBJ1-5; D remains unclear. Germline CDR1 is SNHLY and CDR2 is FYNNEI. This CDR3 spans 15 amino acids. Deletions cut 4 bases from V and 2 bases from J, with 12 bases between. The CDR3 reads CASSATTYGNQPQHF. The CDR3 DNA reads TGTGCCAGCAGTGCTACAACTTATGGCAATCAGCCCCAGCATTTT.

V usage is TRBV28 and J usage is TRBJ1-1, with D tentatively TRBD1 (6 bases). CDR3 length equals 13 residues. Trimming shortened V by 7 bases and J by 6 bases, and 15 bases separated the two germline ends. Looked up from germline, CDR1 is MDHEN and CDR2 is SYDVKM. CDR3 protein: CASTSTGLAEAFF. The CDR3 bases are TGTGCCAGCACCTCCACAGGGCTCGCTGAAGCTTTCTTT.

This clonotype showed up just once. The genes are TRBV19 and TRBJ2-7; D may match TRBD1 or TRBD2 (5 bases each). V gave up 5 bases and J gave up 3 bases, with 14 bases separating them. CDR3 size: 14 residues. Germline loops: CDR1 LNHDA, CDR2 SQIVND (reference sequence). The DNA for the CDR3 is TGTGCCAGTAGTCCGGCTTCGAGGGGCTACGAGCAGTACTTC. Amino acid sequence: CASSPASRGYEQYF.

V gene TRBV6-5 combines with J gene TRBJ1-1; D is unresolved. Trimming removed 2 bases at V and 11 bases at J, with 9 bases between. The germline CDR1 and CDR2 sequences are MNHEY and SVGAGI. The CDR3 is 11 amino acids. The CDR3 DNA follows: TGTGCCAGCAGTTACGGTGGGAACGCTTTCTTT. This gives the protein CASSYGGNAFF.

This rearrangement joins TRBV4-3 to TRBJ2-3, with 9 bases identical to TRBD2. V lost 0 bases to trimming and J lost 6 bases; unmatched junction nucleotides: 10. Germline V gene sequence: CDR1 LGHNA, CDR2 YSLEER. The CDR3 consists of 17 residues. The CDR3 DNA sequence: TGCGCCAGCAGCCAAGATTCGGCTAGCGGGGCGCTTGATACGCAGTATTTT. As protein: CASSQDSASGALDTQYF.

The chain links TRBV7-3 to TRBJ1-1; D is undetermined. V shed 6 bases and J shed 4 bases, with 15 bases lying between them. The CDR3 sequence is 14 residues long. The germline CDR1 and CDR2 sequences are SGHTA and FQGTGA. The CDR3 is CASSVTSAGTEAFF. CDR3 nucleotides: TGTGCCAGCAGTGTCACGTCGGCCGGCACTGAAGCTTTCTTT.

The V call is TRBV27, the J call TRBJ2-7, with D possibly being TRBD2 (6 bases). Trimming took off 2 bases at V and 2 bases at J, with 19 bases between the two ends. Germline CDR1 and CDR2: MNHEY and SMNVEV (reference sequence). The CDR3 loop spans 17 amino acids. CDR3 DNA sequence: TGTGCCAGCAGTTTACGCCTAGGAGGGGCCATAACCTACGAGCAGTACTTC. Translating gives CASSLRLGGAITYEQYF.

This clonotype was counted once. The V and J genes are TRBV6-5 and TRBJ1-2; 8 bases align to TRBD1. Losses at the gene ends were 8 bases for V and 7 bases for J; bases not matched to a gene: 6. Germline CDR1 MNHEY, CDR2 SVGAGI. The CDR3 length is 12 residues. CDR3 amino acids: CASRQGNSGYTF. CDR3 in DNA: TGTGCCAGCCGACAGGGGAATAGTGGCTACACCTTC.

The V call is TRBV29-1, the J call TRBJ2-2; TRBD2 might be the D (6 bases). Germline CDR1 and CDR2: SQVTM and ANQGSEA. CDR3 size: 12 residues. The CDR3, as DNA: TGCGCGGGGCACCGGGGCACCGGGGAGCTGTTTTTT. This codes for CAGHRGTGELFF.

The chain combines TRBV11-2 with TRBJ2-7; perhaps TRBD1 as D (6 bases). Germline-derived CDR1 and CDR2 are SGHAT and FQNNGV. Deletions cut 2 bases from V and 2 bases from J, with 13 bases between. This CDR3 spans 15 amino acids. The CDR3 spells CASSLLQGLAYEQYF. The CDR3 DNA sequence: TGTGCCAGCAGCTTATTACAGGGCTTAGCCTACGAGCAGTACTTC.

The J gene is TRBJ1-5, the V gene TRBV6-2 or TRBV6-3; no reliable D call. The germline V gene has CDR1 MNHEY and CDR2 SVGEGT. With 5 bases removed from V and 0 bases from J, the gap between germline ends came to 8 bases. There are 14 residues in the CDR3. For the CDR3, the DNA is TGTGCCAGCAGTCCGAACTATAGCAATCAGCCCCAGCATTTT. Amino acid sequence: CASSPNYSNQPQHF.

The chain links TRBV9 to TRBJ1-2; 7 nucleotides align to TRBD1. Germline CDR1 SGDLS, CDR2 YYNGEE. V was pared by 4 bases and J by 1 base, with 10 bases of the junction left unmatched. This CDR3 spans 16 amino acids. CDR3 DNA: TGTGCCAGCAGCACCCACGACAGGGTCAATAACTATGGCTACACCTTC. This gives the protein CASSTHDRVNNYGYTF.

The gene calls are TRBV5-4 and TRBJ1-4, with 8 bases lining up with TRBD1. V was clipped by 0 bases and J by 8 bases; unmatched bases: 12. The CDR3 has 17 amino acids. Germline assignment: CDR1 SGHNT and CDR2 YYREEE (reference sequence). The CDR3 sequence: CASSLAGQGAGREKLFF. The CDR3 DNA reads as TGTGCCAGCAGCTTGGCAGGGCAGGGGGCTGGGAGAGAAAAACTGTTTTTT.

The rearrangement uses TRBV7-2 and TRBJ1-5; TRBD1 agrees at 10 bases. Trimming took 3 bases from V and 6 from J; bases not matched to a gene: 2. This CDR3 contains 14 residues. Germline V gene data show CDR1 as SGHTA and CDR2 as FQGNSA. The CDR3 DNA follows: TGTGCCAGCAGCTTTGGGACAGGGGTTCAGCCCCAGCATTTT. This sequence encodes CASSFGTGVQPQHF.

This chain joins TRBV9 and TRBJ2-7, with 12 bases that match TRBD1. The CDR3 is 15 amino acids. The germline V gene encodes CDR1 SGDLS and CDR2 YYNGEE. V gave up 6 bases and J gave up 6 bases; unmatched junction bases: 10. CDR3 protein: CASTMGLGQGAEQYF. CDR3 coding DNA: TGTGCCAGCACCATGGGCTTGGGACAGGGGGCCGAGCAGTACTTC.